The 5 T cell receptor beta chains below all came from one sample that was sequenced in a study of T cells in Graves' hyperthyroidism and ophthalmopathy. The source material, RNA transcripts, was used to amplify TCR beta CDR3 regions. The HTBI primer set served for first-round RT-PCR of the TCR CDR3. Each CDR3 protein is one row after TCRdb ran MiXCR on the multiplex PCR reads. The sample yields about 400,000 distinct CDR3 sequences, around 14% seen once. Sequencing was performed on blood. All receptors come from a woman aged 25 to 39 with Graves' hyperthyroidism.

The table lists this clonotype with many counts. V is TRBV29-1 and J is TRBJ1-2; maybe TRBD1 (5 bases). V lost 3 bases, J lost 4 bases, and 9 bases lay in between. Germline V gene data show CDR1 as SQVTM and CDR2 as ANQGSEA. The CDR3 loop spans 12 amino acids. This chain's CDR3 is CSVDGGSYGYTF. DNA for the CDR3: TGCAGCGTTGACGGGGGTAGCTATGGCTACACCTTC.

This clonotype was recorded many times. The rearrangement uses TRBV6-1 and TRBJ2-7, with D possibly being TRBD2 (6 bases). CDR3 length: 19 amino acids. Germline V CDR1 and CDR2: MNHNS, SASEGT. Trimming cost V 2 bases and J 2 bases, with 25 bases left between them. CDR3 loop: CASSERVGWGGGNPYEQYF. CDR3 sequence (DNA): TGTGCCAGCAGTGAACGGGTCGGGTGGGGTGGCGGGAACCCCTACGAGCAGTACTTC.

This clonotype was observed many times. The rearrangement uses TRBV3-1 and TRBJ1-2; D unclear. Between the trimmed V and J ends, which lost 4 bases and 4 bases, there was a span of 7 bases. The CDR3 consists of 12 residues. CDR1 is LGHDT and CDR2 is YNNKEL in the germline V gene (reference sequence). The CDR3 reads CASSPGPYGYTF. The CDR3 coding sequence is TGTGCCAGCAGCCCCGGGCCCTATGGCTACACCTTC.

The table lists this clonotype with many counts. V usage is TRBV5-6 and J usage is TRBJ2-1; D not certain. Germline V CDR1 and CDR2: SGHDT, YYEEEE. V was trimmed by 0 bases and J by 2 bases, leaving 9 bases between them. The CDR3 contains 15 residues. This CDR3 is CASSLEAGPYNEQFF. CDR3 bases: TGTGCCAGCAGCTTGGAAGCAGGACCCTACAATGAGCAGTTCTTC.

The gene calls are TRBV4-2 and TRBJ2-7, with 7 bases aligning to TRBD1. The J segment lost 7 bases and the V segment lost 2 bases, leaving 5 bases of the junction unmatched. This CDR3 contains 13 residues. Germline V gives CDR1 LGHNA, CDR2 YNFKEQ. DNA for the CDR3: TGTGCCAGCAGCCAACCCGGGACAGATGAGCAGTACTTC. Translating it yields CASSQPGTDEQYF.